This T cell receptor beta chain was sequenced for a study of Ad26.COV2.S vaccination and SARS-CoV-2 variants. Study observations and caveats: In TCR breadth and depth analyses, total T cell responses may have been underestimated. People who got the vaccine or the placebo had similar non-spike TCR breadth. Reported findings describe substantial breadth in spike-specific CD8+ and CD4+ T cell responses following vaccination.

This table comes from immunoSEQ multiplex PCR, and its TCRdb copy is limited to in-frame clones, with some not included. The table includes 85,000 to 120,000 clones, about 78% detected once. As to this clone: Its antigen is unidentified.

This specimen consisted of peripheral blood, obtained after recovery from COVID-19. The sequence was obtained from a human donor who had recovered from COVID-19.

CDR3 DNA: TGCGCCAGCAGCCCCACCGGGACAGGGATTGGCTACACCTTC. It translates to CASSPTGTGIGYTF. This chain connects TRBV5-1 to TRBJ1-2; 9 bases are a match to TRBD1. The V segment lost 4 bases and the J segment 7 bases; nucleotides outside the gene matches: 8. This CDR3 has 14 amino acids. Germline lookup yields CDR1 SGHRS and CDR2 YFSETQ.